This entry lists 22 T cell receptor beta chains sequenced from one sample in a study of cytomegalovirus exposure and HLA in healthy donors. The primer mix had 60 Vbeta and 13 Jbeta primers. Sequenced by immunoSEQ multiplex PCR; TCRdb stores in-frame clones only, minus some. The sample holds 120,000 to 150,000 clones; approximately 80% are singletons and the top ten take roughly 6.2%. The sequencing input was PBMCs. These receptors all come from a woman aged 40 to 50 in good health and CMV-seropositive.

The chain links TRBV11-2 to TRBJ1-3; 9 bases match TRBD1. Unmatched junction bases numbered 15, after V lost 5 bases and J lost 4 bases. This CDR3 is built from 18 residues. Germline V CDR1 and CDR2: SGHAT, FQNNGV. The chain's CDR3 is CASSSEGTGSSEGNTIYF. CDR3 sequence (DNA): TGTGCCAGCAGCAGCGAGGGGACAGGGTCGTCGGAAGGAAACACCATATATTTT.

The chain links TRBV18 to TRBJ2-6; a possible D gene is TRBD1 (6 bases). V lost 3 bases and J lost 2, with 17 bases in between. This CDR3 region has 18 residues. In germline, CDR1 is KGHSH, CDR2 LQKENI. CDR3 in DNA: TGTGCCAGCTCACCCTACGGACAGCTTGGGCCTGGGGCCAACGTCCTGACTTTC. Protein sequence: CASSPYGQLGPGANVLTF.

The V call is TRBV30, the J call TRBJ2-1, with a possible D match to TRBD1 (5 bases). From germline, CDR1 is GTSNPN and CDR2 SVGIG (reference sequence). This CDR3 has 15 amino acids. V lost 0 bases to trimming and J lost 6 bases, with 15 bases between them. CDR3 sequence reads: CAWSVGSGMGNEQFF. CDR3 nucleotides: TGTGCCTGGAGTGTAGGGTCAGGGATGGGCAATGAGCAGTTCTTC.

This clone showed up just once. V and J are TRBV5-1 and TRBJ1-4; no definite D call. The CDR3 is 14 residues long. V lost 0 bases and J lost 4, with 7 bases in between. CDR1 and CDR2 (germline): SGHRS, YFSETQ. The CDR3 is CASSLGLNNEKLFF. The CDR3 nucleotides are TGCGCCAGCAGCTTGGGTTTAAATAATGAAAAACTGTTTTTT.

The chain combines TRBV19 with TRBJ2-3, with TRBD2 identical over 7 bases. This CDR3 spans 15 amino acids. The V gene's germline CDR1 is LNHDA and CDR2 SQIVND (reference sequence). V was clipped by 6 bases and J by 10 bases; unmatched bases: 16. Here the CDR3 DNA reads TGTGCCAGTAGCGGGGTCCAAGGGAGGGCAGCGGCGCAGTATTTT. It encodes CASSGVQGRAAAQYF. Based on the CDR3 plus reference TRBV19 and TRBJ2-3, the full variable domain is DGGITQSPKYLFRKEGQNVTLSCEQNLNHDAMYWYRQDPGQGLRLIYYSQIVNDFQKGDIAEGYSVSREKKESFPLTVTSAQKNPTAFYLCASSGVQGRAAAQYFGPGTRLTVL.

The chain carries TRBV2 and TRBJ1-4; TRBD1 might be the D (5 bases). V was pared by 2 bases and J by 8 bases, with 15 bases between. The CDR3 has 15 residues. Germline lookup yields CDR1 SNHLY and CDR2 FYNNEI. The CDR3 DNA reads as TGTGCCAGCAGTGAAAGGAGGCAGGGAGGGGAAAAACTGTTTTTT. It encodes CASSERRQGGEKLFF.

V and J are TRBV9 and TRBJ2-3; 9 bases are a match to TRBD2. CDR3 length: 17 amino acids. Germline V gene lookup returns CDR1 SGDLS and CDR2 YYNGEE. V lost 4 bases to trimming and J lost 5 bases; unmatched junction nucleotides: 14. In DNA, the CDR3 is TGTGCCAGCAGCCCTCGTGGTAGCGGGAGTTACAGAGATACGCAGTATTTT. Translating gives CASSPRGSGSYRDTQYF.

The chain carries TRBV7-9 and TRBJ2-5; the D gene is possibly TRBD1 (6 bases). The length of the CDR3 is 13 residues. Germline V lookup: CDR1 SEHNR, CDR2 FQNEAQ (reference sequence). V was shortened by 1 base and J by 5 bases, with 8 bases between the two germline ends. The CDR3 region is CASSLGTVETQYF. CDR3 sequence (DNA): TGTGCCAGCAGCTTAGGGACAGTCGAGACCCAGTACTTC.

CDR3 coding DNA: TGTGCCAGCAGCTTGCTTCGGGGTGTGGAAAAACTGTTTTTT. This translates into CASSLLRGVEKLFF. The chain combines TRBV5-8 with TRBJ1-4; no clear D gene. Trimming stripped 1 base from V and 8 bases from J, with 12 bases between. The V gene's germline CDR1 is SGHTS and CDR2 YDEGEE. This CDR3 region has 14 residues.

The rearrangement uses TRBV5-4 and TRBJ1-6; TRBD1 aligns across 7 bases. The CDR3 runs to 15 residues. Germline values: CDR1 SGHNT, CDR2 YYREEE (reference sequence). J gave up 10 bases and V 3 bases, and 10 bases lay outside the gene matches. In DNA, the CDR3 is TGTGCCAGCAGCTCAAATCAGGGGGTTCAATCACCCCTCCACTTT. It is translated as CASSSNQGVQSPLHF.

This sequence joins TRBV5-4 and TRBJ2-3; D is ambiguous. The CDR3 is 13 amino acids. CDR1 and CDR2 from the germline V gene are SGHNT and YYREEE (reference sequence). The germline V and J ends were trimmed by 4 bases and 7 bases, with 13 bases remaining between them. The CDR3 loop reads CASSPWSAYTQYF. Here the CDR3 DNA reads TGTGCCAGCAGCCCCTGGAGCGCTTATACGCAGTATTTT.

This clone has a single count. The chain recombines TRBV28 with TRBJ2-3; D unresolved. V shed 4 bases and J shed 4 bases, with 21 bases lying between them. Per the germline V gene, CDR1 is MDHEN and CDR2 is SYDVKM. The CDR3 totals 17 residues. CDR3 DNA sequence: TGTGCCAGCAGTTCTCTCTGGGCTTTACCGACCGCAGATACGCAGTATTTT. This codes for CASSSLWALPTADTQYF.

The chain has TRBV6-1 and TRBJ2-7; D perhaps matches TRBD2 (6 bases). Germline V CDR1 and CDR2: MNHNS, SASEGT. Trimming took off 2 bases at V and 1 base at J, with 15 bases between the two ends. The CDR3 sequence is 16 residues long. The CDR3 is CASSERRGAGSYEQYF. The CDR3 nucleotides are TGTGCCAGCAGTGAACGGCGCGGGGCAGGGTCCTACGAGCAGTACTTC.

The CDR3 is CASSPGLAGLQETQYF. CDR3 coding DNA: TGTGCCAGCAGCCCGGGACTAGCGGGGCTCCAAGAGACCCAGTACTTC. The gene calls are TRBV5-4 and TRBJ2-5; 13 positions match TRBD2. Germline CDR1 SGHNT, CDR2 YYREEE (reference sequence). The CDR3 length is 16 residues. V shed 4 bases, J shed 1 base, and the junction held 4 bases outside the gene matches.

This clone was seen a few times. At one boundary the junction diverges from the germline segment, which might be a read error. The CDR3 is CASSYRRGGSYEQYF. The DNA of the CDR3 is TGTGCCAGCAGTTATCGCCGGGGAGGCTCCTACGAGCAGTACTTC. This rearrangement joins TRBV10-2 to TRBJ2-7; D is possibly TRBD2 (6 bases). CDR1 is WSHSY, CDR2 SAAADI, per germline. The CDR3 spans 15 residues.

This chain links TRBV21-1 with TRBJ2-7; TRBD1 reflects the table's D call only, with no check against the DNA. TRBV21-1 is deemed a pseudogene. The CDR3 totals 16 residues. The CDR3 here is CASSKAGNRVPYEQYF. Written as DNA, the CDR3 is TGTGCCAGCAGCAAAGCGGGGAACAGGGTCCCCTACGAGCAGTACTTC.

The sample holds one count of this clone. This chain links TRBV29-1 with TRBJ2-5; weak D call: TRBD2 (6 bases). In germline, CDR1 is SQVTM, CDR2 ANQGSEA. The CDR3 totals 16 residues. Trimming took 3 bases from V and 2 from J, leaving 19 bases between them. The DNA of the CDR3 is TGCAGCGTTGAGGGGGGTAAGCGGAACATTCAAGAGACCCAGTACTTC. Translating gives CSVEGGKRNIQETQYF. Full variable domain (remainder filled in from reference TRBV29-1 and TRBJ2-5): SAVISQKPSRDICQRGTSLTIQCQVDSQVTMMFWYRQQPGQSLTLIATANQGSEATYESGFVIDKFPISRPNLTFSTLTVSNMSPEDSSIYLCSVEGGKRNIQETQYFGPGTRLLVL.

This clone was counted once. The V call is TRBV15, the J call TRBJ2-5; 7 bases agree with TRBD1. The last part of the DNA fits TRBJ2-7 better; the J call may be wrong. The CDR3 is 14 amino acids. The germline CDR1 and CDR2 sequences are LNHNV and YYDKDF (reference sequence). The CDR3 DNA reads TGTGCCACGAGCCCGGACAGGCGTTCCTACGAGCAGTACTTC. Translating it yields CATSPDRRSYEQYF.

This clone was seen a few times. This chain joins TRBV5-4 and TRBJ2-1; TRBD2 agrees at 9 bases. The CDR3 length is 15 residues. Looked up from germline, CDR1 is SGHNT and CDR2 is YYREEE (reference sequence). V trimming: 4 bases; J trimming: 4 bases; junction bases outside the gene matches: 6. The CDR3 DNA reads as TGTGCCAGCAGCCGTACTAGCGGGCCTTACAATGAGCAGTTCTTC. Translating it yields CASSRTSGPYNEQFF.

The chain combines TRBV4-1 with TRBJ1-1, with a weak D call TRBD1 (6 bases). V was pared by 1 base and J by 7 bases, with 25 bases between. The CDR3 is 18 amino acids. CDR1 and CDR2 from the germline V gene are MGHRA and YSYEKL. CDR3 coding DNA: TGCGCCAGCAGCCAAGCAGGGGAACCCTGGACGGAAGGTAATGAAGCTTTCTTT. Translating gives CASSQAGEPWTEGNEAFF.

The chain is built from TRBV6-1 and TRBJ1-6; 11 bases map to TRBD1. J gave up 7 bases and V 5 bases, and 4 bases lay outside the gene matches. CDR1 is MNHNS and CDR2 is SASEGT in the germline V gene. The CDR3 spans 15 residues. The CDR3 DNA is TGTGCCAGCAGTTCCCGGGACAGGGGGAATTCACCCCTCCACTTT. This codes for CASSSRDRGNSPLHF.

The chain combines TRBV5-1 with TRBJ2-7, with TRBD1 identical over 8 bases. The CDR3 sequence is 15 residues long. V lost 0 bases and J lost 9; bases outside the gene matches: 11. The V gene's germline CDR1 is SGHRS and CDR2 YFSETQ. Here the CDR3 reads CASSLGQGASKVQYF. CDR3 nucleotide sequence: TGCGCCAGCAGCTTGGGGCAGGGGGCTTCCAAGGTGCAGTACTTC.